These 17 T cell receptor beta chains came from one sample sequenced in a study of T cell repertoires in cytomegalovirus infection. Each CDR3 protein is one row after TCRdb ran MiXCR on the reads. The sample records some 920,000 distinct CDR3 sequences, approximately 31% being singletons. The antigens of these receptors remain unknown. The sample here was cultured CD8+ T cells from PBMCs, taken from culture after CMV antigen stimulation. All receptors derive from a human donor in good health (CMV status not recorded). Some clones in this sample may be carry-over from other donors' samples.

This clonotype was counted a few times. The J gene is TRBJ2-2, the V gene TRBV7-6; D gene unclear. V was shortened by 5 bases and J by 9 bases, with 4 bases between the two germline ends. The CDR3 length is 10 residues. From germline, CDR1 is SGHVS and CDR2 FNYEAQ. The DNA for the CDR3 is TGTGCCAGCAGCCTCTGGGAGCTGTTTTTT. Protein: CASSLWELFF.

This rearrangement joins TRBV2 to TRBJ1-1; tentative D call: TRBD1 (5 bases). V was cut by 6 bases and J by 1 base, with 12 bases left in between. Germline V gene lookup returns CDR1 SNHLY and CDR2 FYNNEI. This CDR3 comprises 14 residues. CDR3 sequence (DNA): TGTGCCAGCAGGGGGACGGTGGCGAACACTGAAGCTTTCTTT. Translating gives CASRGTVANTEAFF.

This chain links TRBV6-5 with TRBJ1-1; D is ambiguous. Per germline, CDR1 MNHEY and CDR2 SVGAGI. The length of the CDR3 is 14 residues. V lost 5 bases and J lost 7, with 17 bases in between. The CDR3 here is CASSLDTEVFEAFF. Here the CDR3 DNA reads TGTGCCAGCAGTCTAGATACGGAGGTTTTTGAAGCTTTCTTT.

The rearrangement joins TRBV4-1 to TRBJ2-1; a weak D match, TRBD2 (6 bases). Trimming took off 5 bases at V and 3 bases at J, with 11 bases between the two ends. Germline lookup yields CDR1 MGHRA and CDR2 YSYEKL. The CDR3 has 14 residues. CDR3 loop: CASSGGVIYNEQFF. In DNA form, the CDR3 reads TGCGCCAGCAGCGGCGGGGTGATCTACAATGAGCAGTTCTTC.

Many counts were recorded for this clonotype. The CDR3 bases are TGTGCCAGCAGCCCAGGGGGCTTCTCTCCTAATGAAAAACTGTTTTTT. Amino acids: CASSPGGFSPNEKLFF. V gene TRBV7-6 combines with J gene TRBJ1-4, with TRBD1 identical over 8 bases. With 5 bases clipped from V and 3 bases from J, the junction kept 8 bases outside the gene matches. Germline V gene data show CDR1 as SGHVS and CDR2 as FNYEAQ. The CDR3 covers 16 residues.

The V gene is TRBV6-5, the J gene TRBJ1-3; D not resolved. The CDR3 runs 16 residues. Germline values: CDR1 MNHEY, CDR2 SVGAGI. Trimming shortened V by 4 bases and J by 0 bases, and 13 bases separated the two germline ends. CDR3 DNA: TGTGCCAGCAGTTTTGGTATGGCCAGCTCTGGAAACACCATATATTTT. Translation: CASSFGMASSGNTIYF.

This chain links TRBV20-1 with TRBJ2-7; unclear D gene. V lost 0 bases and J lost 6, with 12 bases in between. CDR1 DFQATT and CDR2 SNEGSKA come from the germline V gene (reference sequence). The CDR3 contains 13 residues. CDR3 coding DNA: TGCAGTGCTAGAGATAAGGTCCCCCTCGAGCAGTACGTC. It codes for CSARDKVPLEQYV.

The CDR3: CASSYKGQGYEQYF. Written as DNA, the CDR3 is TGTGCCAGCAGTTACAAGGGACAGGGTTACGAGCAGTACTTC. V and J are TRBV6-5 and TRBJ2-7; 9 bases are a match to TRBD1. Germline values: CDR1 MNHEY, CDR2 SVGAGI. V was pared by 2 bases and J by 4 bases, with 3 bases of the junction left unmatched. The CDR3 runs 14 residues.

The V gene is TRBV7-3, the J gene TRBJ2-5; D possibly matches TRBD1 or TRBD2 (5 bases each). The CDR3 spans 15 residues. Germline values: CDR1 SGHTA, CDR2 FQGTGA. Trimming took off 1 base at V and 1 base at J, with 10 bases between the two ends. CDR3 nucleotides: TGTGCCAGCAGCTTAAGGGGGTCACCCCAAGAGACCCAGTACTTC. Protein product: CASSLRGSPQETQYF.

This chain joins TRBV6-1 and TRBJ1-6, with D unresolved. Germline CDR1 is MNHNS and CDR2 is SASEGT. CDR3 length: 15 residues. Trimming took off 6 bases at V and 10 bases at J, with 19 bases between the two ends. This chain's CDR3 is CASRSGIVVVSPLHF. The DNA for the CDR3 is TGTGCCAGCAGATCTGGGATCGTTGTCGTCTCACCCCTCCACTTT.

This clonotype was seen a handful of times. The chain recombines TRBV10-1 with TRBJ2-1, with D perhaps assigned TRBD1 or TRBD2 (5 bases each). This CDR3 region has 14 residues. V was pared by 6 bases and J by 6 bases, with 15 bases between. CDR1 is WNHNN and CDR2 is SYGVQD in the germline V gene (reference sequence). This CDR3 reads CASRGSGASNEQFF. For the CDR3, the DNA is TGCGCCAGCAGGGGATCCGGGGCGAGCAATGAGCAGTTCTTC.

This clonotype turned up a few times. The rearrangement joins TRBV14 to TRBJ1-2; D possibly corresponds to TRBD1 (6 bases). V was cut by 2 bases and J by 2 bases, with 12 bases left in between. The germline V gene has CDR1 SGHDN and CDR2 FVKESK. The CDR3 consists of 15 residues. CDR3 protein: CASSQSWTDNYGYTF. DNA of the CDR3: TGTGCCAGCAGCCAATCATGGACAGACAACTATGGCTACACCTTC.

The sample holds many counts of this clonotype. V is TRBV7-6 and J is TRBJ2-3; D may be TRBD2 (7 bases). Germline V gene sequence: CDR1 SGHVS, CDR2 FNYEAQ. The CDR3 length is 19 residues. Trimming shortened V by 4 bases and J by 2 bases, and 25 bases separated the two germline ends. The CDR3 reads CASSSRRGASGALTDTQYF. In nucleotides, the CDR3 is TGTGCCAGCAGCTCCCGAAGGGGGGCTAGCGGTGCTCTCACAGATACGCAGTATTTT.

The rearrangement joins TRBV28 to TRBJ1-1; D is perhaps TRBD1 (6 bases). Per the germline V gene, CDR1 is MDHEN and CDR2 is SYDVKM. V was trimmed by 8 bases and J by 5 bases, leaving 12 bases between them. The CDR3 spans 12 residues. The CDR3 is CASGGGWTEAFF. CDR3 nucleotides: TGTGCCAGCGGCGGGGGCTGGACTGAAGCTTTCTTT.

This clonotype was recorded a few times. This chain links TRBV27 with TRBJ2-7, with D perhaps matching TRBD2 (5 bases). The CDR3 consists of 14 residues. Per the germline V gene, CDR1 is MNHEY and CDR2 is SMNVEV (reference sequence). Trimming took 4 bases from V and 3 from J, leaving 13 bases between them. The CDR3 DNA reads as TGTGCCAGCAGTTCTCTGGAGCGGAACTACGAGCAGTACTTC. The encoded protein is CASSSLERNYEQYF.

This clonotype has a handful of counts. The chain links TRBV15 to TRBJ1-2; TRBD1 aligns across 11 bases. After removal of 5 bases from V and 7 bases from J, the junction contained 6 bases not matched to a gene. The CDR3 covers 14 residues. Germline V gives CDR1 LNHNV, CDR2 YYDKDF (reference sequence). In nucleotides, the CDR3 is TGTGCCACCAGCGGAGGACAGGGGGCAGCTGGCTACACCTTC. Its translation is CATSGGQGAAGYTF. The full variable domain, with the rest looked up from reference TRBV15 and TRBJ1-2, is DAMVIQNPRYQVTQFGKPVTLSCSQTLNHNVMYWYQQKSSQAPKLLFHYYDKDFNNEADTPDNFQSRRPNTSFCFLDIRSPGLGDTAMYLCATSGGQGAAGYTFGSGTRLTVV.

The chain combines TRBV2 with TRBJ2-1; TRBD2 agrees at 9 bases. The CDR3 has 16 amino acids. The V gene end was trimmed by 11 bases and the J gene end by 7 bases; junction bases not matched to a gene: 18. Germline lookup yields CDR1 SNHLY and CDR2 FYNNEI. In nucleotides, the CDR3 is TGTGCCTCGGGGTCTAGCGGGACTCCCAGAAGGAATGAGCAGTTCTTC. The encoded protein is CASGSSGTPRRNEQFF. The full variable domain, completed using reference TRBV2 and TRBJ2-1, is EPEVTQTPSHQVTQMGQEVILRCVPISNHLYFYWYRQILGQKVEFLVSFYNNEISEKSEIFDDQFSVERPDGSNFTLKIRSTKLEDSAMYFCASGSSGTPRRNEQFFGPGTRLTVL.